The 23 T cell receptor beta chains in this list originate from one sample, sequenced in a study of blood T cell repertoires in COVID-19. Measured with immunoSEQ multiplex PCR; TCRdb has only the in-frame clones, and not every one. In the table there are a few hundred thousand clones, more than 85% of which are singletons. The source material was PBMCs or T cells enriched from blood (not recorded which). These receptor sequences come from a woman between 25 and 40 years old who had recovered from COVID-19.

J is TRBJ1-1 and V is TRBV7-9, with D perhaps TRBD1 (5 bases). Germline V CDR1 and CDR2: SEHNR, FQNEAQ (reference sequence). The CDR3 covers 17 residues. V dropped 4 bases and J dropped 5 bases, with 23 bases sitting between them. CDR3 residues: CASSSSVLSTGGTEAFF. The CDR3 DNA is TGTGCCAGCAGCTCAAGCGTGCTCTCTACGGGGGGAACTGAAGCTTTCTTT.

This chain links TRBV4-1 with TRBJ1-1, with D possibly being TRBD1 (6 bases). Trimming left V 5 bases short and J 6 bases short, with 13 bases between. Germline assignment: CDR1 MGHRA and CDR2 YSYEKL. The CDR3 consists of 13 residues. CDR3 region: CASSFRGGPEAFF. DNA for the CDR3: TGCGCCAGCAGCTTCAGGGGCGGACCTGAAGCTTTCTTT.

The chain carries TRBV28 and TRBJ2-7; 8 positions match TRBD1. Looked up from germline, CDR1 is MDHEN and CDR2 is SYDVKM. The CDR3 contains 14 residues. J lost 2 bases, V lost 8 bases, and 8 bases had no gene match. CDR3 amino acids: CASGRQGSTYEQYF. CDR3 coding DNA: TGTGCCAGCGGTCGACAGGGGAGTACCTACGAGCAGTACTTC.

This chain links TRBV3-1 (or the pseudogene TRBV3-2) with TRBJ2-2; D is unresolved. Trimming stripped 4 bases from V and 6 bases from J, with 9 bases between. CDR1 is LGHDT, CDR2 YNNKEL, per germline (reference sequence). The CDR3 length is 13 residues. CDR3 region: CASSPIVSGELFF. Written as DNA, the CDR3 is TGTGCCAGCAGCCCTATAGTATCCGGGGAGCTGTTTTTT.

The V and J genes are TRBV6-4 and TRBJ1-4; 7 positions match TRBD1. The CDR3 runs 13 residues. CDR1 is MRHNA, CDR2 SNTAGT, per germline. With 3 bases clipped from V and 11 bases from J, the junction kept 6 bases outside the gene matches. The CDR3 region has the DNA TGTGCCAGCAGTGAAGGGCAGGGGGAGAAACTGTTTTTT. Amino acid sequence: CASSEGQGEKLFF.

The chain joins TRBV11-2 to TRBJ2-1; tentatively, D is TRBD2 (5 bases). The V gene's germline CDR1 is SGHAT and CDR2 FQNNGV. The V and J ends lost 2 bases and 7 bases respectively, with 15 bases between them. The CDR3 has 15 amino acids. The CDR3 DNA reads TGTGCCAGCAGCTTAAACCCCACGACGGGGAATGAGCAGTTCTTC. Amino acids: CASSLNPTTGNEQFF.

The CDR3 here is CASSPGDRVDNEQFF. DNA for the CDR3: TGTGCCAGCAGCCCGGGGGACAGGGTTGACAATGAGCAGTTCTTC. This chain connects TRBV3-1 (or the pseudogene TRBV3-2) to TRBJ2-1, with TRBD1 identical over 9 bases. Germline V gives CDR1 LGHDT, CDR2 YNNKEL (reference sequence). V dropped 4 bases and J dropped 5; count of bases not matched to a gene: 6. This CDR3 is 15 amino acids long.

The rearrangement uses TRBV28 and TRBJ2-5; TRBD2 is a possible D gene (5 bases). The CDR3 has 19 amino acids. The germline V gene encodes CDR1 MDHEN and CDR2 SYDVKM. Trimming removed 7 bases at V and 5 bases at J, with 32 bases between. CDR3 nucleotide sequence: TGTGCCAGCACCCCATTATCAGCGGCCGGGATCGCCCCGCGGGAGACCCAGTACTTC. This translates into CASTPLSAAGIAPRETQYF.

V and J are TRBV12-3 or TRBV12-4 and TRBJ1-2; D may be TRBD1 (6 bases). The CDR3 runs 13 residues. V was pared by 4 bases and J by 8 bases, with 14 bases between. This CDR3 is CASSSLTGFGYTF. CDR3 nucleotides: TGTGCCAGCAGTTCCTTAACAGGGTTCGGCTACACCTTC.

J is TRBJ2-5 and V is TRBV28; 7 bases are a match to TRBD2. The germline V gene has CDR1 MDHEN and CDR2 SYDVKM. J was trimmed by 5 bases and V by 7 bases; bases with no gene match: 10. This CDR3 is 14 amino acids long. In nucleotides, the CDR3 is TGTGCCAGCAATGGGGCAGTGGGAGGGGAGACCCAGTACTTC. It specifies CASNGAVGGETQYF.

J is TRBJ2-7 and V is TRBV15, with 7 positions matching TRBD2. CDR3 length equals 14 residues. V lost 5 bases to trimming and J lost 3 bases; unmatched junction nucleotides: 7. In germline, CDR1 is LNHNV, CDR2 YYDKDF (reference sequence). The CDR3 bases are TGTGCCACCAGCCGGGGAGGGTCCCTCTACGAGCAGTACTTC. This gives the protein CATSRGGSLYEQYF.

The rearrangement uses TRBV3-1 (or the pseudogene TRBV3-2) and TRBJ1-6, with 8 bases that match TRBD1. V gave up 2 bases and J gave up 10 bases; unmatched junction bases: 19. The CDR3 spans 19 residues. CDR1 LGHDT and CDR2 YNNKEL come from the germline V gene (reference sequence). CDR3 loop: CASSQLRLFGQGEGSPLHF. CDR3 nucleotides: TGTGCCAGCAGCCAACTAAGACTCTTCGGACAGGGTGAGGGATCACCCCTCCACTTT.

V usage is TRBV4-1 and J usage is TRBJ1-1, with 8 bases fitting TRBD1. CDR1 is MGHRA and CDR2 is YSYEKL in the germline V gene. The CDR3 contains 15 residues. After removal of 0 bases from V and 3 bases from J, the junction contained 3 bases not matched to a gene. CDR3 in amino acids: CASSQDDRGYTEAFF. In DNA, the CDR3 is TGCGCCAGCAGCCAAGATGACAGGGGTTACACTGAAGCTTTCTTT.

This sequence joins TRBV3-1 (or the pseudogene TRBV3-2) and TRBJ1-1, with 8 bases lining up with TRBD1. This CDR3 spans 13 amino acids. Germline V gene lookup returns CDR1 LGHDT and CDR2 YNNKEL (reference sequence). Losses at the gene ends were 5 bases for V and 7 bases for J; bases not matched to a gene: 6. CDR3 nucleotide sequence: TGTGCCAGCAGCAACCGGGACAGGAGTGAAGCTTTCTTT. This gives the protein CASSNRDRSEAFF.

This rearrangement joins TRBV5-1 to TRBJ2-1; 9 bases align to TRBD2. The CDR3 spans 18 residues. J was trimmed by 7 bases and V by 10 bases; bases with no gene match: 24. CDR1 is SGHRS and CDR2 is YFSETQ in the germline V gene. As DNA, the CDR3 is TGCGCCTCCAAGCTTGACCAGGCGCTAGCGGGATCTCGAAATGAGCAGTTCTTC. Protein: CASKLDQALAGSRNEQFF.

V usage is TRBV19 and J usage is TRBJ1-1, with TRBD1 matching 7 bases. CDR3 length: 14 residues. The trim removed 4 bases at V and 4 bases at J, leaving 6 bases unmatched. Germline V gene data show CDR1 as LNHDA and CDR2 as SQIVND (reference sequence). The CDR3 DNA follows: TGTGCCAGTAGTAAGACAGGGTTGGTCACTGAAGCTTTCTTT. Its translation is CASSKTGLVTEAFF.

Only a few counts were recorded for this clone. The genes are TRBV7-3 and TRBJ2-3; a possible D gene is TRBD2 (7 bases). The CDR3 is 15 residues long. Germline assignment: CDR1 SGHTA and CDR2 FQGTGA. Trimming pared 0 bases from V and 5 bases from J, leaving 12 bases between. Here the CDR3 reads CASSLTAGAIDTQYF. As DNA, the CDR3 is TGTGCCAGCAGCTTAACGGCGGGGGCCATAGATACGCAGTATTTT.

This sequence joins TRBV7-9 and TRBJ2-7; 7 bases line up with TRBD2. The V gene's germline CDR1 is SEHNR and CDR2 FQNEAQ (reference sequence). CDR3 length equals 12 residues. Unmatched junction bases numbered 4, after V lost 5 bases and J lost 6 bases. This CDR3 reads CASSPRTSEQYF. DNA for the CDR3: TGTGCCAGCAGCCCCAGGACTAGCGAGCAGTACTTC.

The V call is TRBV10-3, the J call TRBJ2-5, with 12 positions matching TRBD2. From germline, CDR1 is ENHRY and CDR2 SYGVKD. The trim removed 0 bases at V and 11 bases at J, leaving 7 bases unmatched. The CDR3 sequence is 15 residues long. The DNA for the CDR3 is TGTGCCATCAGTGAGTCAACTAGCGGGGGGCCTACACAGTACTTC. It specifies CAISESTSGGPTQYF.

This clone was seen a single time. Mismatch with germline at one junction end may stem from a read error. This chain connects TRBV11-2 to TRBJ2-7, with a weak D call TRBD1 (6 bases). The CDR3 spans 12 residues. CDR1 SGHAT and CDR2 FQNNGV come from the germline V gene. CDR3: CASSLVLGAIRF. The CDR3 DNA is TGTGCCAGCAGCTTAGTCCTGGGGGCGATACGCTTC.

The chain has TRBV7-2 and TRBJ1-2; D call uncertain. Germline V CDR1 and CDR2: SGHTA, FQGNSA. Trimming shortened V by 5 bases and J by 0 bases, and 10 bases separated the two germline ends. This CDR3 comprises 14 residues. The CDR3 DNA reads as TGTGCCAGCAGCGGGAGGGCCGCTAACTATGGCTACACCTTC. The encoded protein is CASSGRAANYGYTF.

The chain joins TRBV28 to TRBJ2-2, with TRBD1 identical over 10 bases. The CDR3 loop spans 17 amino acids. Unmatched junction bases numbered 8, after V lost 6 bases and J lost 1 base. CDR1 and CDR2 from the germline V gene are MDHEN and SYDVKM. CDR3 in amino acids: CASSSHGQGENTGELFF. The CDR3 coding sequence is TGTGCCAGCAGCTCACATGGACAGGGGGAGAACACCGGGGAGCTGTTTTTT.

The CDR3 nucleotides are TGTGCCAGCAGAGGGGGCGCCAGCTATGGCTACACCTTC. Translation gives CASRGGASYGYTF. This chain uses TRBV2 with TRBJ1-2; 7 positions agree with TRBD1. The V gene's germline CDR1 is SNHLY and CDR2 FYNNEI. This CDR3 is 13 amino acids long. V lost 6 bases and J lost 4; bases outside the gene matches: 5.